This passage covers 5 T cell receptor beta chains from one sample sequenced in a study of T cell clonality in common variable immunodeficiency. The repertoire was sequenced with immunoSEQ multiplex PCR; TCRdb's copy has only in-frame clones and lacks some. The sample counts roughly 34,000 clones, none seen once; the ten largest own around 0.87%. Sequenced sample: peripheral blood mononuclear cells. The receptors here all came from a person aged 18-70 years in good health.

This clone was seen repeatedly, ten times or more. The CDR3 sequence: CASSIQGTSYGYTF. The covered CDR3 bases are TGTGCCAGTAGTATCCAGGGGACCAGCTATGGC. V gene TRBV19 combines with J gene TRBJ1-2; TRBD1 might be the D (6 bases). The sequenced fragment ends 3 residues before the CDR3 boundary, so the rest is inferred from the germline J gene. From germline, CDR1 is LNHDA and CDR2 SQIVND (reference sequence). V was pared by 3 bases and J by 4 bases, with 12 bases between. This CDR3 comprises 14 residues.

The table lists this clone with many counts. The CDR3 extends 3 residues past the end of the read, so its final part is completed from the germline J gene. This rearrangement joins TRBV5-1 to TRBJ1-1; D remains ambiguous. V was clipped by 7 bases and J by 3 bases, with 10 bases between them. The CDR3 consists of 12 residues. Germline-derived CDR1 and CDR2 are SGHRS and YFSETQ. CDR3 bases read: TGCGCCAGCTCCCTTAGTGACACTGAA. Its protein product is CASSLSDTE. The CDR3, in full, reads CASSLSDTEAFF.

This clone was seen repeatedly, ten times or more. The CDR3 goes on 3 residues after the read ends, and that part is filled in from the germline J gene. The V call is TRBV12-3 or TRBV12-4, the J call TRBJ1-4; D uncertain. The CDR3 runs 13 residues. CDR3 protein: CASSLGSGSELFF. Incomplete CDR3 DNA: TGTGCCAGCAGTTTAGGATCCGGGTCGGAA.

This clone was seen ten or more times. The read comes to an end 3 residues before the CDR3 does, leaving the germline J gene to fill in the end. V and J are TRBV7-3 and TRBJ2-3; D is perhaps TRBD2 (5 bases). Germline CDR1 reads SGHTA; CDR2 reads FQGTGA. This CDR3 contains 15 residues. Trimming stripped 1 base from V and 0 bases from J, with 8 bases between. CDR3 loop: CASSLIPGSTDTQYF. CDR3 bases read: TGTGCCAGCAGCTTAATCCCGGGGAGCACAGATACG.

In its sample, this clone was seen many times. The read ends 3 residues early relative to the CDR3; the germline J gene fills the gap. The V gene is TRBV29-1, the J gene TRBJ1-5, with D maybe TRBD1 (6 bases). From germline, CDR1 is SQVTM and CDR2 ANQGSEA. The CDR3 runs 12 residues. With 4 bases removed from V and 6 bases from J, the gap between germline ends came to 10 bases. CDR3 bases read: TGCAGCGTTGGCGACAGGCTTCAGCCC. This codes for CSVGDRLQP. The complete CDR3 reads CSVGDRLQPQHF.